The 24 T cell receptor beta chains below come from one sample, sequenced in a study of T cells in localized non-small cell lung cancer. Using immunoSEQ multiplex PCR, the repertoire was profiled, and TCRdb retains in-frame clones only, with some absent. The sample lists around 2,000 clones, around 21% occurring once. The source material was normal lung tissue next to the tumor, sampled before any cancer treatment. The receptors shown here come from a woman between 40 and 69 years old with stage I lung adenocarcinoma.

The rearrangement links TRBV9 to TRBJ2-7; the D call may be TRBD1 or TRBD2 (5 bases each). This CDR3 contains 15 residues. Per germline, CDR1 SGDLS and CDR2 YYNGEE. V was cut by 2 bases and J by 3 bases, with 15 bases left in between. The CDR3 spells CASSVSPGAGYEQYF. Here the CDR3 DNA reads TGTGCCAGCAGCGTGAGCCCCGGGGCCGGCTACGAGCAGTACTTC. Full variable domain (remainder filled in from reference TRBV9 and TRBJ2-7): DSGVTQTPKHLITATGQRVTLRCSPRSGDLSVYWYQQSLDQGLQFLIQYYNGEERAKGNILERFSAQQFPDLHSELNLSSLELGDSALYFCASSVSPGAGYEQYFGPGTRLTVT.

The V and J genes are TRBV14 and TRBJ2-1, with D maybe TRBD2 (6 bases). CDR1 SGHDN and CDR2 FVKESK come from the germline V gene. The CDR3 is 14 amino acids. Trimming took off 3 bases at V and 3 bases at J, with 9 bases between the two ends. The CDR3 sequence is CASSHAGRYNEQFF. Written as DNA, the CDR3 is TGTGCCAGCAGCCACGCGGGGCGCTACAATGAGCAGTTCTTC.

V gene TRBV6-1 combines with J gene TRBJ1-2; the D is unclear. This CDR3 is 18 amino acids long. Trimming shortened V by 1 base and J by 1 base, and 19 bases separated the two germline ends. Germline V CDR1 and CDR2: MNHNS, SASEGT. As DNA, the CDR3 is TGTGCCAGCAGTGAAGGAACCCCCGCGGCAGCCAGTAACTATGGCTACACCTTC. Its translation is CASSEGTPAAASNYGYTF.

This clone has more than one count but fewer than ten. This chain joins TRBV11-3 and TRBJ1-1; D may be TRBD1 (5 bases). Per the germline V gene, CDR1 is SGHNT and CDR2 is YENEEA. The length of the CDR3 is 14 residues. Trimming cost V 4 bases and J 3 bases, with 12 bases left between them. The CDR3 DNA reads TGTGCCAGCAGCTCCTCGGGGGGTTACACTGAAGCTTTCTTT. Amino acid sequence: CASSSSGGYTEAFF.

This clone was seen a handful of times. The rearrangement joins TRBV6-8 to TRBJ1-5; D gene ambiguous. CDR3 length equals 14 residues. Germline CDR1 and CDR2: MNHGY and SAAAGT. V was pared by 5 bases and J by 11 bases, with 19 bases between. The CDR3 nucleotides are TGTGCCAGCAGTCCCCACAACTCGAACAGTGCCCAGCATTTT. Amino acids: CASSPHNSNSAQHF.

This clone showed up just a few times. This rearrangement joins TRBV12-2 to TRBJ2-3; the DNA was not compared with TRBD2, the D call given in the table. TRBV12-2 is shown as a pseudogene. The CDR3 is 15 residues long. The CDR3 DNA reads TGTGCCACTAGCGGGGGTTCTACTAGCACAGATACGCAGTATTTT. This translates into CATSGGSTSTDTQYF.

This clone is termed large. The rearrangement joins TRBV14 to TRBJ1-1, with a weak D call TRBD1 (6 bases). Germline CDR1 SGHDN, CDR2 FVKESK. The CDR3 extends over 17 amino acids. Trimming shortened V by 1 base and J by 2 bases, and 17 bases separated the two germline ends. The CDR3 region is CASSQVRSTGLNTEAFF. The CDR3 DNA is TGTGCCAGCAGCCAAGTTCGCTCTACAGGGTTAAACACTGAAGCTTTCTTT.

The genes are TRBV12-5 and TRBJ1-1; no clear D gene. Germline CDR1 and CDR2: LGHNT and FRNRAP. The CDR3 extends over 11 amino acids. Trimming stripped 3 bases from V and 10 bases from J, with 9 bases between. CDR3 in DNA: TGTGCTAGTGGTTTTGAAGGAGGAGCTTTCTTT. It codes for CASGFEGGAFF. Together with reference TRBV12-5 and TRBJ1-1, the CDR3 gives the full variable domain: DARVTQTPRHKVTEMGQEVTMRCQPILGHNTVFWYRQTMMQGLELLAYFRNRAPLDDSGMPKDRFSAEMPDATLATLKIQPSEPRDSAVYFCASGFEGGAFFGQGTRLTVV.

This clone was seen a few times. The chain is built from TRBV10-2 and TRBJ1-5; a weak D match, TRBD1 (6 bases). This CDR3 contains 16 residues. Between the trimmed V and J ends, which lost 9 bases and 1 base, there was a span of 19 bases. From germline, CDR1 is WSHSY and CDR2 SAAADI. The CDR3 region has the DNA TGCGCCAGTCCTCCATCGGGGGCTTTCAGCAATCAGCCCCAGCATTTT. This gives the protein CASPPSGAFSNQPQHF.

The V gene is TRBV9, the J gene TRBJ2-7, with D perhaps TRBD1 (5 bases). The germline V gene has CDR1 SGDLS and CDR2 YYNGEE. Trimming shortened V by 7 bases and J by 2 bases, and 10 bases separated the two germline ends. This CDR3 is 12 amino acids long. Here the CDR3 reads CASGDSAYEQYF. Written as DNA, the CDR3 is TGTGCCAGCGGAGACAGCGCCTACGAGCAGTACTTC.

A few counts support this clone. The V gene is TRBV19, the J gene TRBJ1-3, with D possibly TRBD1 on 5 matching bases. Trimming stripped 4 bases from V and 0 bases from J, with 7 bases between. CDR1 is LNHDA, CDR2 SQIVND, per germline (reference sequence). The CDR3 length is 14 residues. CDR3 DNA sequence: TGTGCCAGTAGTAGGGGGAACTCTGGAAACACCATATATTTT. The encoded protein is CASSRGNSGNTIYF.

The table lists this clone with a few counts. The chain links TRBV6-8 to TRBJ1-1, with D possibly TRBD1 on 6 matching bases. Germline V gives CDR1 MNHGY, CDR2 SAAAGT. CDR3 length equals 12 residues. The V end was cut by 8 bases, the J end by 4 bases, with 11 bases between. This chain's CDR3 is CASEGGGTEAFF. In nucleotides, the CDR3 is TGTGCCAGCGAGGGGGGAGGCACTGAAGCTTTCTTT.

This clone showed up just a few times. The chain carries TRBV23-1 and TRBJ1-1; D is unclear. TRBV23-1 counts as an open reading frame of uncertain function. CDR3 size: 13 residues. V was shortened by 6 bases and J by 2 bases, with 10 bases between the two germline ends. This CDR3 is CASSVSGNTEAFF. CDR3 DNA: TGCGCCAGCAGCGTTAGTGGAAACACTGAAGCTTTCTTT.

J is TRBJ2-1 and V is TRBV6-8; D gene uncertain. Germline CDR1 reads MNHGY; CDR2 reads SAAAGT. The CDR3 extends over 12 amino acids. The ends were cut back, 7 bases at V and 2 bases at J, with 6 bases in the middle. CDR3: CASTEAYNEQFF. CDR3 sequence (DNA): TGTGCCAGCACCGAGGCCTACAATGAGCAGTTCTTC.

By sample fraction, this clone is medium-sized. The CDR3 sequence is CASSEQGGSNQPQHF. The CDR3 nucleotides read TGTGCCAGCAGTGAACAGGGGGGAAGCAATCAGCCCCAGCATTTT. The J gene is TRBJ1-5, the V gene TRBV9; 8 positions agree with TRBD1. Per the germline V gene, CDR1 is SGDLS and CDR2 is YYNGEE. The junction had 5 bases not matched to a gene; V was cut back by 5 bases and J by 1 base. There are 15 residues in the CDR3.

The sample holds a few counts of this clone. The gene calls are TRBV9 and TRBJ2-7, with D perhaps TRBD2 (6 bases). Trimming cost V 10 bases and J 6 bases, with 17 bases left between them. Germline values: CDR1 SGDLS, CDR2 YYNGEE. CDR3 length: 12 amino acids. The CDR3 coding sequence is TGTGCCCGAAGGACTCCCGGGGGCGAGCAGTACTTC. Its protein is CARRTPGGEQYF.

The chain couples TRBV10-2 to TRBJ2-5; TRBD1 might be the D (6 bases). This CDR3 comprises 14 residues. Germline CDR1 is WSHSY and CDR2 is SAAADI. Trimming removed 7 bases at V and 5 bases at J, with 17 bases between. The CDR3: CASTSDRRGETQYF. The CDR3 coding sequence is TGCGCCAGCACCTCCGACAGGAGAGGGGAGACCCAGTACTTC.

The J gene is TRBJ1-3, the V gene TRBV5-1; D ambiguous. This CDR3 has 15 residues. Germline-derived CDR1 and CDR2 are SGHRS and YFSETQ. Trimming left V 4 bases short and J 2 bases short, with 13 bases between. CDR3 loop: CASSQTGSTGNTIYF. In nucleotides, the CDR3 is TGCGCCAGCAGCCAAACCGGGAGCACTGGAAACACCATATATTTT.

The J gene is TRBJ1-1, the V gene TRBV12-5; the D is unclear. This CDR3 region has 11 residues. The germline V gene encodes CDR1 LGHNT and CDR2 FRNRAP. CDR3: CASNLGTEAFF. The CDR3 coding sequence is TGTGCCAGCAACCTCGGCACTGAAGCTTTCTTT. Full variable domain (missing parts from reference TRBV12-5 and TRBJ1-1): DARVTQTPRHKVTEMGQEVTMRCQPILGHNTVFWYRQTMMQGLELLAYFRNRAPLDDSGMPKDRFSAEMPDATLATLKIQPSEPRDSAVYFCASNLGTEAFFGQGTRLTVV.

The chain combines TRBV19 with TRBJ1-1; 8 bases align to TRBD1. The CDR3 is 14 amino acids. V trimming: 8 bases; J trimming: 4 bases; junction bases outside the gene matches: 9. Looked up from germline, CDR1 is LNHDA and CDR2 is SQIVND (reference sequence). The DNA of the CDR3 is TGTGCCAGTTCCTTCAGGGGGCTAGGCACTGAAGCTTTCTTT. Encoded protein: CASSFRGLGTEAFF.

The rearrangement joins TRBV23-1 to TRBJ1-4; TRBD1 matches 7 bases. TRBV23-1 is classed as an ORF, of uncertain function. V lost 6 bases and J lost 7; bases outside the gene matches: 8. The CDR3 is made up of 14 amino acids. The CDR3 coding sequence is TGCGCCAGCAGCGGACAGGTCCTAAGTGAAAAACTGTTTTTT. This sequence encodes CASSGQVLSEKLFF.

This rearrangement joins TRBV6-8 to TRBJ2-7; D unresolved. Germline CDR1 MNHGY, CDR2 SAAAGT. V was shortened by 6 bases and J by 9 bases, with 21 bases between the two germline ends. This CDR3 has 14 residues. The CDR3 here is CASSTSRRSITQYF. CDR3 coding DNA: TGTGCCAGCAGCACATCCCGACGATCCATTACGCAGTACTTC.

CDR3 bases: TGTGCCAGCTCCTTGCTCGGGGCGAACACCGGGGAGCTGTTTTTT. Translated: CASSLLGANTGELFF. V is TRBV18 and J is TRBJ2-2; D might be TRBD2 (5 bases). The length of the CDR3 is 15 residues. The V end was cut by 6 bases, the J end by 0 bases, with 11 bases between. Germline V gene lookup returns CDR1 KGHSH and CDR2 LQKENI.

The rearrangement links TRBV19 to TRBJ2-5; perhaps TRBD1 as D (5 bases). V was clipped by 0 bases and J by 6 bases, with 14 bases between them. This CDR3 contains 15 residues. Germline-derived CDR1 and CDR2 are LNHDA and SQIVND (reference sequence). The CDR3, as DNA: TGTGCCAGTAGTATAGATCCCCTTAGGGGCAAGACCCAGTACTTC. Translated: CASSIDPLRGKTQYF. The whole variable domain, remainder taken from reference TRBV19 and TRBJ2-5, is DGGITQSPKYLFRKEGQNVTLSCEQNLNHDAMYWYRQDPGQGLRLIYYSQIVNDFQKGDIAEGYSVSREKKESFPLTVTSAQKNPTAFYLCASSIDPLRGKTQYFGPGTRLLVL.